These 15 T cell receptor beta chains came from one sample sequenced in a study of vaccination and CD4 T cells after COVID-19 (dated by TCRdb to 2021 to 2024). The time point label corresponds to: late sampling 161 to 241 days after vaccination in three convalescent patients. In the paper's terms, the treatment or condition label means: 10-day PBMC culture with coronavirus spike peptide pools or control peptides (ViraFEST assay). Libraries came from PCR. TCRdb records Illumina iSeq 100 as the sequencer. DNA from cultured CD4+ T cells was subjected to TCR sequencing with the Oncomine TCR Beta short-read assay at the Johns Hopkins FTIC core. The public sequencing data were trimmed at Q25 with fastp and processed into clonotypes with MiXCR by TCRdb, which kept only in-frame beta chains. Duplicate CDR3 protein sequences are folded into a single record with the most common DNA and genes. The sample table contains some 23,000 distinct CDR3 sequences; only one count was recorded for roughly 27% of them. The ten largest make up just over 7% of the sample.

No antigen has been identified for these receptors. This sample comprised CD4+ T cells from blood, cultured in vitro, obtained about 7 months after SARS-CoV-2 vaccination. These TCRs come from a human donor who had recovered from COVID-19.

This clonotype is labeled medium-sized. This chain links TRBV27 with TRBJ1-2, with TRBD1 as a possible D gene (5 bases). Trimming left V 8 bases short and J 7 bases short, with 14 bases between. From germline, CDR1 is MNHEY and CDR2 SMNVEV (reference sequence). The CDR3 contains 12 residues. DNA of the CDR3: TGTGCCAGCGGGTCGGGGGTTAGTGGCTACACCTTC. Encoded protein: CASGSGVSGYTF.

This clonotype was seen only a few times. This chain uses TRBV28 with TRBJ2-1, with 7 bases that match TRBD2. J lost 0 bases, V lost 4 bases, and 3 bases had no gene match. The germline V gene encodes CDR1 MDHEN and CDR2 SYDVKM. The CDR3 totals 15 residues. Here the CDR3 DNA reads TGTGCCAGCAGTTCAGCGGGGCTCTCCTACAATGAGCAGTTCTTC. Amino acids: CASSSAGLSYNEQFF.

This clonotype was counted a few times. This sequence joins TRBV24-1 and TRBJ2-3; D call uncertain. The germline V and J ends were trimmed by 3 bases and 6 bases, with 12 bases remaining between them. CDR1 is KGHDR, CDR2 SFDVKD, per germline. The CDR3 sequence is 14 residues long. The CDR3 reads CATSDRQYSDTQYF. The CDR3 region has the DNA TGTGCCACCAGTGATCGACAATACAGCGATACGCAGTATTTT.

The genes are TRBV7-9 and TRBJ1-2; the D gene is possibly TRBD1 (6 bases). CDR3 length equals 13 residues. The germline CDR1 and CDR2 sequences are SEHNR and FQNEAQ (reference sequence). The V gene lost 7 bases and the J gene lost 7 bases, with 16 bases spanning the gap. Here the CDR3 DNA reads TGTGCCAGCACCCTAGAGGGGGGGTCTGGCTACACCTTC. Translating gives CASTLEGGSGYTF. Looking up the rest from reference TRBV7-9 and TRBJ1-2 gives the full variable domain: DTGVSQNPRHKITKRGQNVTFRCDPISEHNRLYWYRQTLGQGPEFLTYFQNEAQLEKSRLLSDRFSAERPKGSFSTLEIQRTEQGDSAMYLCASTLEGGSGYTFGSGTRLTVV.

This chain uses TRBV6-5 with TRBJ1-1; D uncertain. Per germline, CDR1 MNHEY and CDR2 SVGAGI. The V end lost 2 bases, the J end lost 4 bases, and 11 bases lay between the germline ends. The length of the CDR3 is 14 residues. DNA of the CDR3: TGTGCCAGCAGTTACGCACCATGGAGCACTGAAGCTTTCTTT. This gives the protein CASSYAPWSTEAFF.

This clonotype has only a few counts. The CDR3 DNA sequence: TGCAGTGCTAGAGAGATCGGCAAAAACATTCAGTACTTC. Translating gives CSAREIGKNIQYF. This rearrangement joins TRBV20-1 to TRBJ2-4; D not certain. The CDR3 runs 13 residues. Germline V gene data show CDR1 as DFQATT and CDR2 as SNEGSKA (reference sequence). V shed 0 bases and J shed 3 bases, with 6 bases lying between them.

There are a few counts of this clonotype. The chain joins TRBV20-1 to TRBJ2-5, with D possibly being TRBD2 (6 bases). This CDR3 is built from 11 residues. The V and J ends lost 5 bases and 8 bases respectively, with 12 bases between them. Germline CDR1 reads DFQATT; CDR2 reads SNEGSKA (reference sequence). The CDR3 DNA reads as TGCAGTGCTTTTCCGGGACTTACCCAGTACTTC. Its protein product is CSAFPGLTQYF.

The rearrangement joins TRBV7-3 to TRBJ2-2; D might be TRBD1 (6 bases). V lost 1 base and J 2 bases, leaving 11 bases between the germline ends. The germline V gene has CDR1 SGHTA and CDR2 FQGTGA. This CDR3 comprises 16 residues. CDR3 DNA: TGTGCCAGCAGCTTAAGGGCAGGGGTTAACACCGGGGAGCTGTTTTTT. As protein: CASSLRAGVNTGELFF.

The genes are TRBV2 and TRBJ2-7; tentatively, D is TRBD1 (6 bases). Germline values: CDR1 SNHLY, CDR2 FYNNEI. Trimming took 5 bases from V and 6 from J, leaving 14 bases between them. The CDR3 contains 13 residues. The CDR3 DNA follows: TGTGCCAGCAGTCCCCGGGACACGATCGAGCAGTACTTC. This sequence encodes CASSPRDTIEQYF.

V and J are TRBV5-6 and TRBJ1-6; no clear D. From germline, CDR1 is SGHDT and CDR2 YYEEEE. This CDR3 has 14 amino acids. V lost 2 bases to trimming and J lost 8 bases, with 11 bases between them. This chain's CDR3 is CASSFLLGDSPLHF. The CDR3 region has the DNA TGTGCCAGCAGCTTTCTTCTAGGCGATTCACCCCTCCACTTT.

The table lists this clonotype with a count of one. The chain joins TRBV28 to TRBJ2-3, with TRBD2 matching 7 bases. CDR1 and CDR2 (germline): MDHEN, SYDVKM. J lost 5 bases, V lost 8 bases, and 13 bases had no gene match. The CDR3 runs to 15 residues. The CDR3 reads CASGEGRGGIDTQYF. The CDR3 DNA is TGTGCCAGCGGCGAGGGGAGGGGAGGGATAGATACGCAGTATTTT.

This clonotype was counted a single time. V usage is TRBV28 and J usage is TRBJ1-1; D uncertain. CDR3 length: 12 residues. V was trimmed by 1 base and J by 7 bases, leaving 7 bases between them. Germline CDR1 and CDR2: MDHEN and SYDVKM. The CDR3 region has the DNA TGTGCCAGCAGTTTATTACAGTATGAAGCTTTCTTT. Protein sequence: CASSLLQYEAFF.

This clonotype has only a few counts. V is TRBV6-5 and J is TRBJ2-3; the D is unclear. Trimming took 0 bases from V and 5 from J, leaving 9 bases between them. CDR1 and CDR2 (germline): MNHEY, SVGAGI. CDR3 length: 14 residues. This CDR3 is CASSYSEIKDTQYF. CDR3 nucleotides: TGTGCCAGCAGTTACTCGGAGATCAAAGATACGCAGTATTTT.

This clonotype was found a few times. The chain carries TRBV7-2 and TRBJ1-1, with D perhaps TRBD1 (5 bases). Deletions cut 4 bases from V and 1 base from J, with 7 bases between. CDR3 size: 13 residues. The germline V gene encodes CDR1 SGHTA and CDR2 FQGNSA. The CDR3 protein is CASSSDKNTEAFF. DNA of the CDR3: TGTGCCAGCAGCTCGGACAAGAACACTGAAGCTTTCTTT.

This clonotype has a handful of counts. The chain employs TRBV4-1 and TRBJ2-7; D may be TRBD1 (6 bases). CDR1 and CDR2 (germline): MGHRA, YSYEKL. CDR3 length: 15 amino acids. Trimming cost V 1 base and J 3 bases, with 13 bases left between them. CDR3 loop: CASSQAHFRGYEQYF. As DNA, the CDR3 is TGCGCCAGCAGCCAAGCCCATTTCAGGGGCTACGAGCAGTACTTC.